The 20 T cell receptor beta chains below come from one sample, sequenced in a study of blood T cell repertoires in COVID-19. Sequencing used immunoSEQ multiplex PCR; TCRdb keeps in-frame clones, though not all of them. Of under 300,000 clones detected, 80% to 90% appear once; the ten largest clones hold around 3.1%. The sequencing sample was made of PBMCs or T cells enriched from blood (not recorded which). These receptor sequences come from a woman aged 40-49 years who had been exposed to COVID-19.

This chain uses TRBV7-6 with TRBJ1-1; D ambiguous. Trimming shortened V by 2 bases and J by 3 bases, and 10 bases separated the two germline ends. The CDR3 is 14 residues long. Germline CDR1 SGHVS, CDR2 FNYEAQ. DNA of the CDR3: TGTGCCAGCAGCTTAAGCGGATCGGACACTGAAGCTTTCTTT. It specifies CASSLSGSDTEAFF.

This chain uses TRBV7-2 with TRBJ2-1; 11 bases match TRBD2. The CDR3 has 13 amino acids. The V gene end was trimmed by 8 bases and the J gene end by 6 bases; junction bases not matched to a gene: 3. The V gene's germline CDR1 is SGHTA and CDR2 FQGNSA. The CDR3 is CASLTSGSNEQFF. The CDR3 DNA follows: TGTGCCAGCCTCACTAGCGGGAGCAATGAGCAGTTCTTC. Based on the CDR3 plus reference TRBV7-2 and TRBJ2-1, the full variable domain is GAGVSQSPSNKVTEKGKDVELRCDPISGHTALYWYRQSLGQGLEFLIYFQGNSAPDKSGLPSDRFSAERTGGSVSTLTIQRTQQEDSAVYLCASLTSGSNEQFFGPGTRLTVL.

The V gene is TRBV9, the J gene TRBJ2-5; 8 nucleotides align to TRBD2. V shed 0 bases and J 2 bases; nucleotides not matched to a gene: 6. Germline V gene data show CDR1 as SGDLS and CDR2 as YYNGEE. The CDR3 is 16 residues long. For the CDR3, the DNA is TGTGCCAGCAGCGTAGTTTCCAGCGGGGGTCAAGAGACCCAGTACTTC. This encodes CASSVVSSGGQETQYF.

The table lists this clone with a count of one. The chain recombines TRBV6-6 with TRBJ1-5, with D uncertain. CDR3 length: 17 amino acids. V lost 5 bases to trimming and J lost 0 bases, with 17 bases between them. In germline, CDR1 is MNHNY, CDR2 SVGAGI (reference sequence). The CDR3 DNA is TGTGCCAGCAGTCCCGCGAGACTACTACATAGCAATCAGCCCCAGCATTTT. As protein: CASSPARLLHSNQPQHF.

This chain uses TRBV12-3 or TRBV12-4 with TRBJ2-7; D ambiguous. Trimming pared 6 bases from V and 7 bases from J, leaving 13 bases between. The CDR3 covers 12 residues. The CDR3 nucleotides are TGTGCCAGCAGGAGGCTTTCTTTAGAGCAGTACGTC. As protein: CASRRLSLEQYV.

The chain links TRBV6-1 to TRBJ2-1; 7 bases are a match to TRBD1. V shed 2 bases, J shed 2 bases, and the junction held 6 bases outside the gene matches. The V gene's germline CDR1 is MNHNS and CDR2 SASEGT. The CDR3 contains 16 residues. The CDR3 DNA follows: TGTGCCAGCAGTGAATTGCCGACAGGGCCCTACAATGAGCAGTTCTTC. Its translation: CASSELPTGPYNEQFF.

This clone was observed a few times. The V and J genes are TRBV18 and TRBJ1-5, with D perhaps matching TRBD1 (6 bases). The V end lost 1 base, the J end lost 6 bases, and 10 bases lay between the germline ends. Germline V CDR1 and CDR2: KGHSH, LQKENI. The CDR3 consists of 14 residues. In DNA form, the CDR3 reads TGTGCCAGCTCACCACTCGGCAGGGGTCAGCCCCAGCATTTT. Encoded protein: CASSPLGRGQPQHF.

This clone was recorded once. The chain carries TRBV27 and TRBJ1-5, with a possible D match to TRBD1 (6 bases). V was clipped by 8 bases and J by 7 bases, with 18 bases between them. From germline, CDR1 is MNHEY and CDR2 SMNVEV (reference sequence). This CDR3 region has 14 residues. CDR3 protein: CASAKLGGSQPQHF. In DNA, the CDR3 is TGTGCCAGCGCTAAACTAGGGGGTTCGCAGCCCCAGCATTTT.

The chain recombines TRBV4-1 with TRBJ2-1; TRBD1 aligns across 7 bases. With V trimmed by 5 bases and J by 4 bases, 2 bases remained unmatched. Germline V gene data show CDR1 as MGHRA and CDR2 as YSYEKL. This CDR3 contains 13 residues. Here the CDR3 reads CASSRGQYNEQFF. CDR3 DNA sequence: TGCGCCAGCAGCAGGGGACAGTACAATGAGCAGTTCTTC.

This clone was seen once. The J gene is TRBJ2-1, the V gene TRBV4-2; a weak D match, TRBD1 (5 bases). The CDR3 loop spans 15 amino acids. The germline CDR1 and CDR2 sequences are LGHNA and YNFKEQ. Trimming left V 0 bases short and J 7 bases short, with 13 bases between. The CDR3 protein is CASSQEEGARNEQFF. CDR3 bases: TGTGCCAGCAGCCAAGAGGAAGGGGCGCGGAATGAGCAGTTCTTC.

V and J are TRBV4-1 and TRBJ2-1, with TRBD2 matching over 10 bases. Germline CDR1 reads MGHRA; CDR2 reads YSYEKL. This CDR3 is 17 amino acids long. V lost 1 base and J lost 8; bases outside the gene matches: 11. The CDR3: CASSQVKLAGPPDEQFF. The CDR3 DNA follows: TGCGCCAGCAGCCAAGTAAAACTAGCGGGGCCCCCCGATGAGCAGTTCTTC.

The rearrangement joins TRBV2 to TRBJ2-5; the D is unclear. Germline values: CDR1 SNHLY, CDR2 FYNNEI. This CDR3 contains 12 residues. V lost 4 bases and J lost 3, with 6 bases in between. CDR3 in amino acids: CASSVAEETQYF. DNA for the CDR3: TGTGCCAGCAGTGTTGCGGAAGAGACCCAGTACTTC.

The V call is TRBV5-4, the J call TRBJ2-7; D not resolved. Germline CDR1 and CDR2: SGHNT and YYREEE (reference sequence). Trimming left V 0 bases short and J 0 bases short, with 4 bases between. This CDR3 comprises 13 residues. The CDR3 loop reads CASSLGVSYEQYV. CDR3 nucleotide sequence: TGTGCCAGCAGCTTGGGAGTCTCCTACGAGCAGTACGTC.

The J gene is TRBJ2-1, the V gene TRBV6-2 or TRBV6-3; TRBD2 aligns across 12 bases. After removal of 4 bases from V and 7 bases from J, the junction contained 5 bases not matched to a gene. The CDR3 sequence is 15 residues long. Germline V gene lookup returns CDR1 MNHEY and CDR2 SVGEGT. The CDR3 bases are TGTGCCAGCAGTTTCGCGACTAGCGGGGGAAATGAGCAGTTCTTC. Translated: CASSFATSGGNEQFF.

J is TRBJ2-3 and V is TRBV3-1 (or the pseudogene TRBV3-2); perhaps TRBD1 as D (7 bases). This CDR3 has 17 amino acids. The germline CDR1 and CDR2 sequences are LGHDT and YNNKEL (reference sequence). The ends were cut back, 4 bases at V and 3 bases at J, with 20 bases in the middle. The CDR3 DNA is TGTGCCAGCAGCCCTGACAGGGTCGGGAGCGGAACAGATACGCAGTATTTT. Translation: CASSPDRVGSGTDTQYF.

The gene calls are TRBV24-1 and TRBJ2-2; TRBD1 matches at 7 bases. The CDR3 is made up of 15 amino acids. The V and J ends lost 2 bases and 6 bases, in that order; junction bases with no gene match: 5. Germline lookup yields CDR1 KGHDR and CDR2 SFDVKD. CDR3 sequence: CATSDYDRDPGELFF. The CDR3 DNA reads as TGTGCCACCAGTGATTACGACAGGGACCCCGGGGAGCTGTTTTTT.

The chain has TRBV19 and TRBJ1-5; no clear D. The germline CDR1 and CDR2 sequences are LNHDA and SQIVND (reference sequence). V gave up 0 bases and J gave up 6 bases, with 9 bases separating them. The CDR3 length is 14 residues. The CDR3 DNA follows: TGTGCCAGTAGTATAGACCCTCGGGGTCAGCCCCAGCATTTT. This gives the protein CASSIDPRGQPQHF.

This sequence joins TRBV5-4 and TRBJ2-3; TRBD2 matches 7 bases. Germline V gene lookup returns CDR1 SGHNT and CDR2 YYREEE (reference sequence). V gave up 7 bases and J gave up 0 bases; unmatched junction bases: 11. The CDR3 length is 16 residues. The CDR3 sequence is CASAFDSGGSTDTQYF. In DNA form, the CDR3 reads TGTGCCAGCGCGTTCGACTCGGGGGGAAGCACAGATACGCAGTATTTT.

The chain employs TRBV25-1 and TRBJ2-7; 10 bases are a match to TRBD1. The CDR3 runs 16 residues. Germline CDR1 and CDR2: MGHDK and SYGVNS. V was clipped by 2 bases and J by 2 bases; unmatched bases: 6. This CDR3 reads CASSEKGQGPTYEQYF. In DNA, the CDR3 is TGTGCCAGCAGTGAAAAGGGACAGGGGCCGACCTACGAGCAGTACTTC.

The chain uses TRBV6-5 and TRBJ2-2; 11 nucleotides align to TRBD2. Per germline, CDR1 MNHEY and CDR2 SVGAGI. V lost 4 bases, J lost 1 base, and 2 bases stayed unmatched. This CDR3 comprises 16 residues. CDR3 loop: CASSFGLAGNTGELFF. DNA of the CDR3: TGTGCCAGCAGTTTTGGACTAGCGGGGAACACCGGGGAGCTGTTTTTT.